This T cell receptor (beta chain) was obtained from a study of CD8+CD57+ T cells in acquired aplastic anemia. The wider study: Recorded DNA amounts for sorted CD4+ and CD8+ cells had an average of approximately 2.9 ug. Healthy donors yielded about 10.8 million CD4+ cell reads on average.

This CDR3 spans 16 amino acids. J was trimmed by 4 bases and V by 5 bases; bases with no gene match: 6. Germline CDR1 and CDR2: PRHDT and FYEKMQ (reference sequence). Genomic DNA provided the template from which TCR beta VDJ and CDR3 profiles were obtained. TCRdb analysed the reads with MiXCR anew, one entry per CDR3 protein. The data show roughly 64,000 distinct CDR3 sequences, under 55% seen once. This chain connects TRBV13 to TRBJ2-7; 15 nucleotides line up with TRBD2. Sequenced material: sorted CD4+, CD8+, or CD8+CD57+ T cells (not recorded which) from PBMCs. This receptor was identified in a human donor in good health, serving as a control. CDR3 sequence: CASSAAGTSGGYEQYF. CDR3 DNA: TGTGCCAGCAGCGCCGCCGGGACTAGCGGGGGGTACGAGCAGTACTTC.